The 18 T cell receptor beta chains presented below share a single source sample, sequenced in a study of T-cell memory formation after mild COVID-19. Each CDR3 protein is one row after TCRdb ran MiXCR on the 5' RACE reads. The data show more than 250,000 distinct CDR3 sequences, 15% to 20% seen once. The material sequenced was PBMCs or a T cell subset sorted from them (not recorded which). These receptors all come from a man aged 18 to 29 who had mild COVID-19 (a few samples of this study predate the infection). Cell type and time point are not known.

The J gene is TRBJ2-5, the V gene TRBV6-2 or TRBV6-3, with TRBD1 identical over 9 bases. V lost 2 bases, J lost 5 bases, and 6 bases stayed unmatched. CDR1 MNHEY and CDR2 SVGEGT come from the germline V gene. CDR3 size: 15 residues. DNA of the CDR3: TGTGCCAGCAGTTACGGGACAGGGTTACGGGAGACCCAGTACTTC. Amino acids: CASSYGTGLRETQYF.

This clonotype appeared a few times. V and J are TRBV4-3 and TRBJ2-7; D call uncertain. V was trimmed by 4 bases and J by 2 bases, leaving 12 bases between them. CDR1 LGHNA and CDR2 YSLEER come from the germline V gene. The CDR3 consists of 14 residues. CDR3 DNA: TGCGCCAGCAGCCCCCTCTACGATCCCTACGAGCAGTACGTC. Amino acids: CASSPLYDPYEQYV.

This chain uses TRBV6-5 with TRBJ1-2; D perhaps matches TRBD1 (6 bases). V lost 2 bases and J 8 bases, leaving 9 bases between the germline ends. Per the germline V gene, CDR1 is MNHEY and CDR2 is SVGAGI. There are 12 residues in the CDR3. CDR3 protein: CASSYEGEGYTF. CDR3 DNA sequence: TGTGCCAGCAGTTACGAGGGGGAAGGCTACACCTTC.

The chain combines TRBV15 with TRBJ2-3, with 8 bases fitting TRBD2. Germline assignment: CDR1 LNHNV and CDR2 YYDKDF (reference sequence). The CDR3 is 15 amino acids. With V trimmed by 3 bases and J by 3 bases, 5 bases remained unmatched. The CDR3 coding sequence is TGTGCCACCAGCAGTTCTCGGGGGGGTACAGATACGCAGTATTTT. Encoded protein: CATSSSRGGTDTQYF.

The chain carries TRBV5-5 and TRBJ2-7; possible D gene TRBD1, 6 bases. Germline V gene lookup returns CDR1 SGHKS and CDR2 YYEKEE (reference sequence). The CDR3 is made up of 14 amino acids. The germline V and J ends were trimmed by 1 base and 4 bases, with 12 bases remaining between them. Here the CDR3 DNA reads TGTGCCAGCAGCTTGTCAGACAGGATTTACGAGCAGTACTTC. It is translated as CASSLSDRIYEQYF.

This clonotype was counted ten times or more. The J gene is TRBJ2-3, the V gene TRBV5-1; 7 bases match TRBD1. The CDR3 is made up of 14 amino acids. Germline V gene lookup returns CDR1 SGHRS and CDR2 YFSETQ. The ends lost 4 bases at V and 0 bases at J; junction bases unmatched: 2. CDR3 residues: CASSDRVSTDTQYF. CDR3 nucleotides: TGCGCCAGCAGCGACAGGGTTAGCACAGATACGCAGTATTTT. Based on the CDR3 plus reference TRBV5-1 and TRBJ2-3, the full variable domain is KAGVTQTPRYLIKTRGQQVTLSCSPISGHRSVSWYQQTPGQGLQFLFEYFSETQRNKGNFPGRFSGRQFSNSRSEMNVSTLELGDSALYLCASSDRVSTDTQYFGPGTRLTVL.

The chain joins TRBV2 to TRBJ2-1; the D gene could be TRBD1 or TRBD2 (5 bases each). Germline-derived CDR1 and CDR2 are SNHLY and FYNNEI. The CDR3 is 13 residues long. V was cut by 4 bases and J by 7 bases, with 11 bases left in between. The CDR3 protein is CASSGGPGNEQFF. The CDR3 coding sequence is TGTGCCAGCAGTGGGGGCCCGGGAAATGAGCAGTTCTTC. The entire variable domain, with the rest obtained from reference TRBV2 and TRBJ2-1, is as follows: EPEVTQTPSHQVTQMGQEVILRCVPISNHLYFYWYRQILGQKVEFLVSFYNNEISEKSEIFDDQFSVERPDGSNFTLKIRSTKLEDSAMYFCASSGGPGNEQFFGPGTRLTVL.

This sequence joins TRBV5-1 and TRBJ2-3; 11 nucleotides line up with TRBD2. V lost 4 bases and J lost 2; bases outside the gene matches: 18. Germline values: CDR1 SGHRS, CDR2 YFSETQ. This CDR3 is built from 20 residues. The CDR3 nucleotides are TGCGCCAGCAGCCCAAGGGGAGGGCTAGCGGGGGGCCGACTCACAGATACGCAGTATTTT. Its protein is CASSPRGGLAGGRLTDTQYF.

In this sample, this clonotype turned up a few times. The V call is TRBV9, the J call TRBJ2-3, with D maybe TRBD2 (6 bases). Germline CDR1 SGDLS, CDR2 YYNGEE. Deletions cut 0 bases from V and 6 bases from J, with 8 bases between. The CDR3 totals 13 residues. CDR3 DNA: TGTGCCAGCAGCGTAGGTGGGAGGGATACGCAGTATTTT. Residues: CASSVGGRDTQYF.

This clonotype was seen more than once but under ten times. The gene calls are TRBV24-1 and TRBJ1-1; D gene uncertain. This CDR3 has 13 amino acids. Per the germline V gene, CDR1 is KGHDR and CDR2 is SFDVKD. V lost 6 bases, J lost 4 bases, and 11 bases lay in between. CDR3 sequence reads: CATSPGERTEAFF. CDR3 nucleotides: TGTGCCACCAGTCCGGGAGAACGCACTGAAGCTTTCTTT.

The chain is built from TRBV4-3 and TRBJ2-1, with TRBD2 identical over 8 bases. Germline V gene lookup returns CDR1 LGHNA and CDR2 YSLEER. V lost 0 bases and J lost 8; bases outside the gene matches: 9. CDR3 length: 16 residues. CDR3 loop: CASSQEVAGSTDEQFF. Here the CDR3 DNA reads TGCGCCAGCAGCCAAGAGGTAGCGGGGAGTACTGATGAGCAGTTCTTC.

This clonotype occurred many times. The genes are TRBV5-1 and TRBJ1-1; 11 bases match TRBD1. The CDR3 totals 14 residues. Germline V gene lookup returns CDR1 SGHRS and CDR2 YFSETQ. The V segment lost 4 bases and the J segment 5 bases; nucleotides outside the gene matches: 4. DNA of the CDR3: TGCGCCAGCAGCACGGGGACAGGGGGGACTGAAGCTTTCTTT. Its protein product is CASSTGTGGTEAFF.

The chain employs TRBV5-6 and TRBJ2-7; D is possibly TRBD2 (5 bases). The V and J ends lost 2 bases and 0 bases respectively, with 15 bases between them. The CDR3 consists of 16 residues. In germline, CDR1 is SGHDT, CDR2 YYEEEE. CDR3 sequence reads: CASSLEAGTDSYEQYF. In nucleotides, the CDR3 is TGTGCCAGCAGCTTAGAGGCGGGCACAGACTCCTACGAGCAGTACTTC. The full variable domain, its missing parts supplied by reference TRBV5-6 and TRBJ2-7, is DAGVTQSPTHLIKTRGQQVTLRCSPKSGHDTVSWYQQALGQGPQFIFQYYEEEERQRGNFPDRFSGHQFPNYSSELNVNALLLGDSALYLCASSLEAGTDSYEQYFGPGTRLTVT.

This clonotype was recorded a few times. The chain is built from TRBV12-3 or TRBV12-4 and TRBJ2-5; 11 nucleotides agree with TRBD2. With 6 bases clipped from V and 1 base from J, the junction kept 4 bases outside the gene matches. CDR3 size: 15 residues. CDR3 nucleotide sequence: TGTGCCAGCAGCGATAGCGGGGGGGGCCAAGAGACCCAGTACTTC. It codes for CASSDSGGGQETQYF.

This chain joins TRBV7-3 and TRBJ2-5; 8 nucleotides line up with TRBD2. The CDR3 consists of 15 residues. Unmatched junction bases numbered 7, after V lost 6 bases and J lost 1 base. Germline V lookup: CDR1 SGHTA, CDR2 FQGTGA. The CDR3 loop is CASSQSGGIQETQYF. The CDR3 bases are TGTGCCAGCAGTCAAAGCGGGGGCATCCAAGAGACCCAGTACTTC. Using reference TRBV7-3 and TRBJ2-5 for the parts outside the CDR3, the full variable domain is GAGVSQTPSNKVTEKGKYVELRCDPISGHTALYWYRQSLGQGPEFLIYFQGTGAADDSGLPNDRFFAVRPEGSVSTLKIQRTERGDSAVYLCASSQSGGIQETQYFGPGTRLLVL.

V and J are TRBV29-1 and TRBJ2-2, with D possibly matching TRBD1 (5 bases). The CDR3 is made up of 14 amino acids. Trimming stripped 0 bases from V and 5 bases from J, with 10 bases between. Germline V gene data show CDR1 as SQVTM and CDR2 as ANQGSEA. The CDR3 here is CSVEDRVVTGELFF. As DNA, the CDR3 is TGCAGCGTTGAAGACAGGGTTGTAACCGGGGAGCTGTTTTTT.

The chain employs TRBV11-2 and TRBJ2-7, with TRBD2 as a possible D gene (5 bases). CDR1 and CDR2 (germline): SGHAT, FQNNGV. Trimming cost V 4 bases and J 5 bases, with 18 bases left between them. The CDR3 has 15 amino acids. DNA of the CDR3: TGTGCCAGCAGCTCCTACGGGATGGCCTGGGACGAGCAGTACTTC. This encodes CASSSYGMAWDEQYF. Looking up the rest from reference TRBV11-2 and TRBJ2-7 gives the full variable domain: EAGVAQSPRYKIIEKRQSVAFWCNPISGHATLYWYQQILGQGPKLLIQFQNNGVVDDSQLPKDRFSAERLKGVDSTLKIQPAKLEDSAVYLCASSSYGMAWDEQYFGPGTRLTVT.

The chain is built from TRBV5-6 and TRBJ2-3; D perhaps matches TRBD1 (6 bases). Germline-derived CDR1 and CDR2 are SGHDT and YYEEEE. Trimming stripped 3 bases from V and 4 bases from J, with 9 bases between. The CDR3 totals 13 residues. The CDR3 reads CASSWGRADTQYF. The CDR3 DNA is TGTGCCAGCAGCTGGGGGCGGGCAGATACGCAGTATTTT.